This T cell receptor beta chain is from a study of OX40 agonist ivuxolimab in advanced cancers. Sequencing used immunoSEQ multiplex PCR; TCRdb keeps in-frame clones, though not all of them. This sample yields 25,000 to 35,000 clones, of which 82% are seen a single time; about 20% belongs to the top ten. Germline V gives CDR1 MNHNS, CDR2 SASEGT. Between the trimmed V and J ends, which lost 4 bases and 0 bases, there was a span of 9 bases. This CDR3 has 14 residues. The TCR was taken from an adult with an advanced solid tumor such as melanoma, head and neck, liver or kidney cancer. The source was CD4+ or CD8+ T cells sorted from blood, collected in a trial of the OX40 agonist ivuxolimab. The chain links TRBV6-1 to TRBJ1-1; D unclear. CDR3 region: CASSVEPLNTEAFF. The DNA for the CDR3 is TGTGCCAGCAGTGTCGAGCCTCTGAACACTGAAGCTTTCTTT.